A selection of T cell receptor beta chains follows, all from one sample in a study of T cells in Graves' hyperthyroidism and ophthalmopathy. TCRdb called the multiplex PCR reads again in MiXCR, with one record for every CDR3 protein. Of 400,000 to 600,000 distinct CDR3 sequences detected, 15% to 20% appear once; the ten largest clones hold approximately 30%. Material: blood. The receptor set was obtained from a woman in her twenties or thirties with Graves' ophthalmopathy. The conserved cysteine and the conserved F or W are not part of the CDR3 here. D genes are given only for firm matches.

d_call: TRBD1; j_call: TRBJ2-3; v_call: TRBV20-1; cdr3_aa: SARGSGGRGERGTDTQY
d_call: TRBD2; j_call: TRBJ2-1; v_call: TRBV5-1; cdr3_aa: ASSEGTSGREQF
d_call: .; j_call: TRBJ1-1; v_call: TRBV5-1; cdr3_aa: ASSFGPRGQPGEAF
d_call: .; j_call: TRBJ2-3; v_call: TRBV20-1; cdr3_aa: SAKTGTSTDTQY
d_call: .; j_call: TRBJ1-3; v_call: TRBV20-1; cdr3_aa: SARDDRYSGNTIY
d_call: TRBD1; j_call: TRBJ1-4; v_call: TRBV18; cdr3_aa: ASSPSGTVSNEKLF
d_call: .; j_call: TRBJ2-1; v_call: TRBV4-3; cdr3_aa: ASSQIKELRYNEQF
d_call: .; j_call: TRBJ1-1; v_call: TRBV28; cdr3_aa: ASSPGTRGINTEAF
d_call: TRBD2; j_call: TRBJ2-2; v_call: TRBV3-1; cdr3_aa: ATETGTTNTGELF
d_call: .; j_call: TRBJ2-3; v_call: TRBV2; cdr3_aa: ASSEDLVRVGDTQY
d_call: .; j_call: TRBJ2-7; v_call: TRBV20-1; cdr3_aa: SARSFYEQY